These 22 T cell receptor beta chains were all obtained from the same sample, sequenced in a study of T cell changes during pregnancy in multiple sclerosis. TCRdb's copy holds only in-frame clones and misses some; the assay was immunoSEQ multiplex PCR. The table records about 93,000 clones, roughly 92% of them present only once. Source: peripheral blood, taken after pregnancy. These receptors originate from a female donor with multiple sclerosis, enrolled in a pregnancy study.

The J gene is TRBJ1-2, the V gene TRBV9; no clear D gene. This CDR3 is built from 11 residues. The germline V and J ends were trimmed by 7 bases and 6 bases, with 10 bases remaining between them. Germline V gene lookup returns CDR1 SGDLS and CDR2 YYNGEE. CDR3 nucleotide sequence: TGTGCCAGCGCGGAAGTCCATGGCTACACCTTC. It translates to CASAEVHGYTF.

V is TRBV7-9 and J is TRBJ1-2; D gene uncertain. Germline CDR1 is SEHNR and CDR2 is FQNEAQ (reference sequence). The CDR3 is 15 amino acids. The ends were cut back, 6 bases at V and 6 bases at J, with 20 bases in the middle. The CDR3 nucleotides are TGTGCCAGCAGGGAGCGGACGGATATTCTCAATGGCTACACCTTC. It encodes CASRERTDILNGYTF.

The chain joins TRBV11-2 to TRBJ2-7; 11 nucleotides align to TRBD2. The J segment lost 7 bases and the V segment lost 4 bases, leaving 6 bases of the junction unmatched. CDR1 is SGHAT and CDR2 is FQNNGV in the germline V gene. The CDR3 contains 14 residues. CDR3 residues: CASSSLAGVGEQYF. CDR3 DNA sequence: TGTGCCAGCAGCTCACTAGCGGGAGTGGGAGAGCAGTACTTC.

The chain joins TRBV27 to TRBJ2-5; 8 bases agree with TRBD2. V shed 10 bases, J shed 5 bases, and the junction held 24 bases outside the gene matches. Looked up from germline, CDR1 is MNHEY and CDR2 is SMNVEV (reference sequence). The CDR3 is made up of 18 amino acids. The CDR3 sequence is CAMRLPLGRGGLWETQYF. In DNA, the CDR3 is TGTGCCATGAGACTCCCCCTGGGTCGGGGGGGCCTGTGGGAGACCCAGTACTTC.

The V gene is TRBV10-3, the J gene TRBJ1-3; D gene unclear. In germline, CDR1 is ENHRY, CDR2 SYGVKD. The V end lost 8 bases, the J end lost 0 bases, and 5 bases lay between the germline ends. There are 12 residues in the CDR3. This chain's CDR3 is CAIVGSGNTIYF. CDR3 sequence (DNA): TGTGCCATCGTCGGCTCTGGAAACACCATATATTTT.

The chain carries TRBV4-1 and TRBJ2-1, with 7 bases lining up with TRBD2. The CDR3 has 15 amino acids. Per germline, CDR1 MGHRA and CDR2 YSYEKL. The junction had 5 bases not matched to a gene; V was cut back by 0 bases and J by 6 bases. The CDR3 DNA reads TGCGCCAGCAGCCAAGATTCGAGCGGGGTCAATGAGCAGTTCTTC. Encoded protein: CASSQDSSGVNEQFF.

The CDR3 DNA reads as TGTGGAACGGGACACGTGAACACCGGGGAGCTGTTTTTT. Translating it yields CGTGHVNTGELFF. J is TRBJ2-2 and V is TRBV25-1, with a weak D call TRBD1 (6 bases). The CDR3 contains 13 residues. Per germline, CDR1 MGHDK and CDR2 SYGVNS.

The CDR3 DNA is TGTGCCATCAGTGTGCAGGGGTCGCAGGAAGAGCAGTACTTC. Protein product: CAISVQGSQEEQYF. This chain links TRBV10-3 with TRBJ2-7, with a weak D call TRBD1 (6 bases). CDR3 size: 14 residues. V shed 4 bases and J shed 7 bases, with 17 bases lying between them. Germline V CDR1 and CDR2: ENHRY, SYGVKD.

The V call is TRBV30, the J call TRBJ2-5; D might be TRBD2 (5 bases). The V gene's germline CDR1 is GTSNPN and CDR2 SVGIG (reference sequence). The germline V and J ends were trimmed by 2 bases and 3 bases, with 7 bases remaining between them. The CDR3 covers 12 residues. CDR3: CAWSWGEETQYF. Written as DNA, the CDR3 is TGTGCCTGGAGTTGGGGAGAAGAGACCCAGTACTTC.

The rearrangement uses TRBV19 and TRBJ1-2; TRBD1 is a possible D gene (5 bases). Germline CDR1 LNHDA, CDR2 SQIVND (reference sequence). The CDR3 runs 15 residues. Deletions cut 7 bases from V and 5 bases from J, with 20 bases between. This chain's CDR3 is CASTDGEGRGYGYTF. The CDR3 region has the DNA TGTGCCAGTACCGATGGGGAGGGAAGGGGATATGGCTACACCTTC.

The chain combines TRBV9 with TRBJ2-3; D remains unclear. The V gene lost 4 bases and the J gene lost 2 bases, with 11 bases spanning the gap. CDR3 length: 14 residues. CDR1 and CDR2 (germline): SGDLS, YYNGEE. The DNA for the CDR3 is TGTGCCAGCAGCACGACGACTTACACAGATACGCAGTATTTT. Its protein product is CASSTTTYTDTQYF.

The chain uses TRBV6-5 and TRBJ1-1; D is unclear. The CDR3 extends over 15 amino acids. CDR1 is MNHEY and CDR2 is SVGAGI in the germline V gene. V lost 7 bases and J lost 4, with 19 bases in between. The CDR3 here is CASTSWAGFPTEAFF. The CDR3 DNA sequence: TGTGCCAGCACCTCCTGGGCGGGGTTCCCCACTGAAGCTTTCTTT.

V gene TRBV7-9 combines with J gene TRBJ2-7; 9 bases align to TRBD2. With 4 bases clipped from V and 6 bases from J, the junction kept 4 bases outside the gene matches. This CDR3 is 13 amino acids long. Germline CDR1 and CDR2: SEHNR and FQNEAQ (reference sequence). CDR3 nucleotides: TGTGCCAGCAGCTCCTCTAGCGGGATCGAGCAGTACTTC. Protein sequence: CASSSSSGIEQYF.

V and J are TRBV9 and TRBJ2-6; TRBD1 might be the D (6 bases). The CDR3 is made up of 16 amino acids. V was cut by 2 bases and J by 0 bases, with 9 bases left in between. The germline V gene has CDR1 SGDLS and CDR2 YYNGEE. The CDR3: CASSVGQLSGANVLTF. The DNA of the CDR3 is TGTGCCAGCAGCGTCGGACAGCTCTCTGGGGCCAACGTCCTGACTTTC.

The V call is TRBV12-5, the J call TRBJ2-6, with D perhaps TRBD1 (6 bases). V lost 6 bases and J lost 5, with 14 bases in between. CDR3 length: 15 amino acids. Germline loops: CDR1 LGHNT, CDR2 FRNRAP. The CDR3, as DNA: TGTGCTAGTGGCTTTACAGGGACGTGGGCCAACGTCCTGACTTTC. Its protein product is CASGFTGTWANVLTF.

J is TRBJ2-3 and V is TRBV10-1; 13 bases are shared with TRBD2. J gave up 0 bases and V 5 bases, and 2 bases lay outside the gene matches. The germline V gene has CDR1 WNHNN and CDR2 SYGVQD (reference sequence). This CDR3 spans 16 amino acids. The CDR3 DNA follows: TGCGCCAGCAGTCGGACTAGCGGGAGTAGCACAGATACGCAGTATTTT. It encodes CASSRTSGSSTDTQYF.

This clone has just one count. This sequence joins TRBV6-4 and TRBJ2-1; 9 bases line up with TRBD2. Trimming at V came to 4 bases and at J to 7 bases, leaving 5 bases not matched to a gene. The CDR3 length is 14 residues. Germline-derived CDR1 and CDR2 are MRHNA and SNTAGT. As DNA, the CDR3 is TGTGCCAGCAGTGGCGGGGGGGCGAGGAATGAGCAGTTCTTC. The encoded protein is CASSGGGARNEQFF.

The V and J genes are TRBV27 and TRBJ1-4; D call uncertain. Germline V gene lookup returns CDR1 MNHEY and CDR2 SMNVEV (reference sequence). V lost 5 bases and J lost 4, with 11 bases in between. The length of the CDR3 is 14 residues. The DNA of the CDR3 is TGTGCCAGCAGTCTGGCGGGGATTAATGAAAAACTGTTTTTT. Residues: CASSLAGINEKLFF.

This clone was seen a few times. This chain links TRBV6-5 with TRBJ1-4; 12 bases match TRBD1. The junction had 6 bases not matched to a gene; V was cut back by 2 bases and J by 11 bases. Germline V lookup: CDR1 MNHEY, CDR2 SVGAGI. The CDR3 extends over 15 amino acids. The CDR3 DNA sequence: TGTGCCAGCAGTTACCGGGGACAGGGGGCATACAAACTGTTTTTT. Its protein product is CASSYRGQGAYKLFF.

The rearrangement uses TRBV9 and TRBJ1-2; the match to TRBD1 covers 8 bases. V was pared by 4 bases and J by 6 bases, with 8 bases of the junction left unmatched. Germline loops: CDR1 SGDLS, CDR2 YYNGEE. The CDR3 consists of 14 residues. The CDR3 spells CASSPGQGYDGYTF. The CDR3 region has the DNA TGTGCCAGCAGCCCCGGACAGGGATACGATGGCTACACCTTC. Looking up the rest from reference TRBV9 and TRBJ1-2 gives the full variable domain: DSGVTQTPKHLITATGQRVTLRCSPRSGDLSVYWYQQSLDQGLQFLIQYYNGEERAKGNILERFSAQQFPDLHSELNLSSLELGDSALYFCASSPGQGYDGYTFGSGTRLTVV.

The gene calls are TRBV7-8 and TRBJ1-2, with D perhaps matching TRBD1 (5 bases). The CDR3 sequence is 13 residues long. V was clipped by 0 bases and J by 4 bases, with 6 bases between them. Germline CDR1 is SGHVS and CDR2 is FQNEAQ. The CDR3 sequence: CASSLAGGYGYTF. CDR3 bases: TGTGCCAGCAGCTTAGCGGGGGGCTATGGCTACACCTTC.

As DNA, the CDR3 is TGTGCCAGCAGTGAAATGCCTGCCGGAGGCACCTTC. It specifies CASSEMPAGGTF. The V call is TRBV6-1, the J call TRBJ1-2, with D unclear. V lost 2 bases, J lost 13 bases, and 14 bases lay in between. The germline V gene has CDR1 MNHNS and CDR2 SASEGT. This CDR3 comprises 12 residues.